This T cell receptor beta chain stems from a study of T-cell memory formation after mild COVID-19. In the study overall: In these data, TCR clusters were largely donor specific.

The CDR3 runs to 16 residues. Germline CDR1 reads DFQATT; CDR2 reads SNEGSKA (reference sequence). TCRdb processed the 5' RACE reads anew with MiXCR; each CDR3 protein has one entry. This table has approximately 250,000 distinct CDR3 sequences, over 15% appearing once. The source of this sequence is a young man who had mild COVID-19 (a few samples of this study predate the infection). Cell type and time point are not known. The specimen was PBMCs or a T cell subset sorted from them (not recorded which). The chain combines TRBV20-1 with TRBJ2-5; 8 bases align to TRBD2. The CDR3 here is CSAPPQAGGRRETQYF. The CDR3 coding sequence is TGCAGCGCTCCCCCTCAGGCGGGGGGCCGACGAGAGACCCAGTACTTC.